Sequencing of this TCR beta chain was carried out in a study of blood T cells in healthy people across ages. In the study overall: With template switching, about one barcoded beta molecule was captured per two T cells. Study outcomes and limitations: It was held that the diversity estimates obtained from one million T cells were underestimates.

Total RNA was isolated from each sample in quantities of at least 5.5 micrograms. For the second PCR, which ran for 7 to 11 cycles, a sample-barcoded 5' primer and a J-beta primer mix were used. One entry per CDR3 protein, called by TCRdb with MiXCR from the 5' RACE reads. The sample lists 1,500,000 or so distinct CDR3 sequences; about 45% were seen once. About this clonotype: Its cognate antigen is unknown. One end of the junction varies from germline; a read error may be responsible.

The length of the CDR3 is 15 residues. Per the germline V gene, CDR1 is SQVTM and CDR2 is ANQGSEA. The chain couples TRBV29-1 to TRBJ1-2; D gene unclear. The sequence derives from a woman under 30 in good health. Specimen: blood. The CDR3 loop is CSVAPTPSLNYGHTF. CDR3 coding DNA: TGCAGCGTTGCCCCGACCCCCTCCCTCAACTATGGCCACACCTTC.